Listed here are 15 T cell receptor beta chains from one sample, sequenced in a study of identical twins. TCRdb used MiXCR to reprocess the 5' RACE reads, holding one entry per CDR3 protein. The repertoire holds 690,000 or so distinct CDR3 sequences, roughly 6.2% seen once, with around 1.7% in the top ten. Sequencing was done on a sample of naive T cells sorted from blood. The source is a man aged 18 to 29 in good health.

This clonotype has at least ten counts. The DNA of the CDR3 is TGCAGTGCTAGAGGACCAGGGGGAGCCAAAAACATTCAGTACTTC. Translation gives CSARGPGGAKNIQYF. The chain links TRBV20-1 to TRBJ2-4; 7 bases match TRBD1. The trim removed 1 base at V and 0 bases at J, leaving 3 bases unmatched. Germline loops: CDR1 DFQATT, CDR2 SNEGSKA (reference sequence). The CDR3 loop spans 15 amino acids.

In this sample, this clonotype turned up a few times. The chain has TRBV12-3 or TRBV12-4 and TRBJ2-7, with 11 bases aligning to TRBD1. The CDR3 runs to 16 residues. Trimming cost V 6 bases and J 5 bases; bases outside gene matches: 12. The CDR3: CASSPLPGQGDHEQYF. The CDR3 DNA reads as TGTGCCAGCAGCCCGCTACCGGGACAGGGGGATCACGAGCAGTACTTC.

There are a few counts of this clonotype. The rearrangement uses TRBV18 and TRBJ1-1, with D uncertain. The CDR3 covers 13 residues. Germline CDR1 and CDR2: KGHSH and LQKENI. Trimming cost V 0 bases and J 7 bases, with 9 bases left between them. The CDR3 DNA sequence: TGTGCCAGCTCACCACCGAGGGAGGGTGAAGCTTTCTTT. Amino acid sequence: CASSPPREGEAFF.

V usage is TRBV6-1 and J usage is TRBJ1-1; no clear D. The CDR3 is made up of 14 amino acids. Germline V gene data show CDR1 as MNHNS and CDR2 as SASEGT. V was shortened by 8 bases and J by 0 bases, with 13 bases between the two germline ends. The CDR3 loop reads CASCEGPMNTEAFF. In nucleotides, the CDR3 is TGTGCCAGCTGCGAAGGGCCGATGAACACTGAAGCTTTCTTT.

This clonotype has more than one count but fewer than ten. The chain links TRBV4-1 to TRBJ1-2; TRBD1 matches 10 bases. CDR1 and CDR2 (germline): MGHRA, YSYEKL. J was trimmed by 8 bases and V by 1 base; bases with no gene match: 4. The CDR3 extends over 14 amino acids. The CDR3 spells CASSQGQGARGYTF. CDR3 sequence (DNA): TGCGCCAGCAGCCAAGGACAGGGGGCGCGAGGCTACACCTTC.

Of note for this clonotype: A much larger clonotype is one base distant, so this may be a read error. The chain links TRBV15 to TRBJ2-3; D is unclear. The CDR3 sequence is 12 residues long. Looked up from germline, CDR1 is LNHNV and CDR2 is YYDKDF (reference sequence). CDR3 DNA: TGTGACACCAGCAAGTTTTCAGATACGCAGTATTTT. Translating it yields CDTSKFSDTQYF.

This clonotype has a handful of counts. The CDR3 protein is CASSKSGLRSTGELFF. As DNA, the CDR3 is TGTGCCAGCAGCAAGTCCGGGCTGAGGAGCACCGGGGAGCTGTTTTTT. This chain connects TRBV11-2 to TRBJ2-2; D uncertain. CDR3 length: 16 amino acids. Germline V CDR1 and CDR2: SGHAT, FQNNGV. Trimming stripped 5 bases from V and 4 bases from J, with 17 bases between.

V usage is TRBV6-2 or TRBV6-3 and J usage is TRBJ2-1, with 7 bases identical to TRBD2. Germline trimming cut 6 bases from V and 4 bases from J; bases unmatched to any gene: 18. Germline-derived CDR1 and CDR2 are MNHEY and SVGEGT. The CDR3 is 18 amino acids. CDR3 sequence reads: CASSGGLLGGSRYNEQFF. The CDR3 bases are TGTGCCAGCAGCGGAGGGCTTCTGGGCGGGAGTCGGTACAATGAGCAGTTCTTC.

This clonotype was found a few times. The chain is built from TRBV18 and TRBJ1-1; D not certain. Germline lookup yields CDR1 KGHSH and CDR2 LQKENI. Trimming removed 2 bases from V and 4 bases from J, with 11 bases in between. This CDR3 region has 14 residues. The CDR3 spells CASSPIEVSTEAFF. The CDR3 nucleotides are TGTGCCAGCTCACCAATTGAGGTTAGCACTGAAGCTTTCTTT. The variable domain in full, completed from reference TRBV18 and TRBJ1-1, reads NAGVMQNPRHLVRRRGQEARLRCSPMKGHSHVYWYRQLPEEGLKFMVYLQKENIIDESGMPKERFSAEFPKEGPSILRIQQVVRGDSAAYFCASSPIEVSTEAFFGQGTRLTVV.

This clonotype was counted ten times or more. V is TRBV12-3 or TRBV12-4 and J is TRBJ2-7, with 10 positions matching TRBD1. The ends lost 2 bases at V and 6 bases at J; junction bases unmatched: 4. The length of the CDR3 is 14 residues. CDR3 region: CASSLRDRGGEQYF. Written as DNA, the CDR3 is TGTGCCAGCAGTTTAAGGGACAGGGGTGGCGAGCAGTACTTC.

This clonotype showed up just a few times. This chain connects TRBV12-3 or TRBV12-4 to TRBJ2-2; perhaps TRBD2 as D (6 bases). The CDR3 covers 16 residues. Trimming pared 2 bases from V and 4 bases from J, leaving 14 bases between. CDR3 amino acids: CASSLRAGRTTGELFF. The CDR3 DNA reads as TGTGCCAGCAGTTTAAGGGCGGGGCGGACCACCGGGGAGCTGTTTTTT.

The chain carries TRBV20-1 and TRBJ2-1; 11 nucleotides match TRBD1. The CDR3 contains 16 residues. J was trimmed by 3 bases and V by 1 base; bases with no gene match: 5. CDR1 and CDR2 (germline): DFQATT, SNEGSKA (reference sequence). The CDR3 nucleotides read TGCAGTGCTAGAGGCGGACAGGGGGCAAACTACAATGAGCAGTTCTTC. Translating gives CSARGGQGANYNEQFF.

This clonotype came up many times. The V and J genes are TRBV7-2 and TRBJ2-1; 7 positions match TRBD2. V lost 0 bases and J lost 4; bases outside the gene matches: 6. CDR3 length: 16 residues. Germline lookup yields CDR1 SGHTA and CDR2 FQGNSA. The CDR3 here is CASSLAGREVYNEQFF. The CDR3, as DNA: TGTGCCAGCAGCTTAGCCGGACGGGAGGTATACAATGAGCAGTTCTTC. The full variable domain, completed using reference TRBV7-2 and TRBJ2-1, is GAGVSQSPSNKVTEKGKDVELRCDPISGHTALYWYRQSLGQGLEFLIYFQGNSAPDKSGLPSDRFSAERTGGSVSTLTIQRTQQEDSAVYLCASSLAGREVYNEQFFGPGTRLTVL.

This clonotype was seen more than once but under ten times. This chain joins TRBV24-1 and TRBJ2-1; 8 bases line up with TRBD2. V was clipped by 4 bases and J by 6 bases; unmatched bases: 4. In germline, CDR1 is KGHDR, CDR2 SFDVKD. This CDR3 contains 14 residues. CDR3 protein: CATSDVGRGNEQFF. CDR3 coding DNA: TGTGCCACCAGTGACGTCGGGAGGGGCAATGAGCAGTTCTTC.

In its sample, this clonotype was seen a few times. V usage is TRBV18 and J usage is TRBJ1-3; TRBD1 is a possible D gene (6 bases). Germline assignment: CDR1 KGHSH and CDR2 LQKENI. The V end lost 6 bases, the J end lost 0 bases, and 18 bases lay between the germline ends. The CDR3 has 17 residues. CDR3 nucleotide sequence: TGTGCCAGCTCCCACAAGGGCCAGGGGACCTCTGGAAACACCATATATTTT. It yields the protein CASSHKGQGTSGNTIYF.